This T cell receptor beta chain was observed in a study of PD-1 and CTLA-4 blockade in melanoma (dated by TCRdb to the early 2020s). Turning to the overall study: In patients with melanoma, the study measured the effects of PD-1 blockade versus CTLA-4 blockade on the melanoma-reactive CD8 T cell response.

On this clone: Its antigen is currently not known. No much larger clonotype is one base removed from it; base qualities were not supplied.

Libraries were built with the immunoSEQ multiplex PCR assay. In its TCRdb copy, this immuneACCESS table keeps in-frame sequences only and misses some clones. Where compared with another copy, unresolved V genes explain less than half of these, and the others have no known cause. This sample comprises 32,000 or so clones, 85% to 90% of them detected only once. The ten largest clonotypes hold approximately 8.5% of the sample. The input for sequencing was CD8+ T cells from peripheral blood, taken before anti-PD-1 treatment. This sequence originates from a human donor with melanoma.

The CDR3 sequence is CASRQHGAMNTEAFF. The DNA sequence is TGTGCCAGCAGACAGCATGGGGCCATGAACACTGAAGCTTTCTTT. The V and J segments used are TRBV2 and TRBJ1-1, and perhaps TRBD1 as D gene, on 5 matching bases. The CDR3 contains 15 residues, cysteine and phenylalanine counted. Just CDR3 DNA is preserved here, 45 bases in frame from base 1. CDR1 and CDR2 are drawn from the germline V gene: SNHLY, FYNNEI. Trimming removed 6 bases from V and 0 bases from J, leaving 14 bases between the germline ends.